The clone carrying this T cell receptor (beta chain) showed up just a few times. Its antigen remains unknown. The data were taken from a study of T-cell memory formation after mild COVID-19. For the study at large: There were largely donor-specific TCR clusters.

TCRdb redid the calling of the 5' RACE reads with MiXCR, one entry per CDR3 protein. The sample gives around 130,000 distinct CDR3 sequences, 15% to 20% of which show up once; approximately 15% is in the top ten. Study outcomes and limitations: What remained unconfirmed was the SARS-CoV-2 specificity of second-wave clones peaking on day 37. Memory cells collected pre-infection included some clones that later responded, suggesting cross-reactive memory joined.

The ends lost 6 bases at V and 1 base at J; junction bases unmatched: 2. The CDR3 length is 12 residues. CDR1 is SQVTM, CDR2 ANQGSEA, per germline. The V gene is TRBV29-1, the J gene TRBJ1-2; 7 nucleotides align to TRBD1. The specimen was PBMCs or a T cell subset sorted from them (not recorded which). This TCR came from an adult woman who had mild COVID-19 (a few samples of this study predate the infection). Cell type and time point are not known. The CDR3 region is CSVGDSNYGYTF. The CDR3 DNA reads as TGCAGCGTGGGGGACAGTAACTATGGCTACACCTTC. Variable domain in full (rest from reference TRBV29-1 and TRBJ1-2): SAVISQKPSRDICQRGTSLTIQCQVDSQVTMMFWYRQQPGQSLTLIATANQGSEATYESGFVIDKFPISRPNLTFSTLTVSNMSPEDSSIYLCSVGDSNYGYTFGSGTRLTVV.